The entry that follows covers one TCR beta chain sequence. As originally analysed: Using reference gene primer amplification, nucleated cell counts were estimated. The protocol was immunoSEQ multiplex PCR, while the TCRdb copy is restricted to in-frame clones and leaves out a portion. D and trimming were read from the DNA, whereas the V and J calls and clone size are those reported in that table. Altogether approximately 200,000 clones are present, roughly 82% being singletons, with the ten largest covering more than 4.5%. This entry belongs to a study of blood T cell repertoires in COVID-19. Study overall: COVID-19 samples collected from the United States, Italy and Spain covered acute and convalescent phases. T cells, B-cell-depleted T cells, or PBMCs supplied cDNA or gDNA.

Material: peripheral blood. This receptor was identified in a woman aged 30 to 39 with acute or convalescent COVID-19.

In DNA form, the CDR3 reads TGCGCCAGCAGCTTGGCAGGGACAACTAATGAAAAACTGTTTTTT. Translation: CASSLAGTTNEKLFF. J is TRBJ1-4 and V is TRBV5-1, with a possible D match to TRBD1 (5 bases). The CDR3 runs 15 residues. V was shortened by 0 bases and J by 0 bases, with 6 bases between the two germline ends. In germline, CDR1 is SGHRS, CDR2 YFSETQ.